This T cell receptor beta chain was identified during a study of graft-versus-host responses after intestinal transplantation. For this clone: What it recognizes is unknown.

Sequencing used immunoSEQ multiplex PCR; TCRdb keeps in-frame clones, though not all of them. Counted here are more than 95,000 clones, more than 85% occurring once; the ten biggest clones make up approximately 0.88%. The origin of this receptor is a human donor who received an intestinal transplant. The sequences come from unstimulated CD4+ T cells sorted from spleen or lymph node cells, collected before intestinal transplant.

This CDR3 reads CASSSPRFQETQYF. The CDR3, as DNA: TGCGCCAGCAGCTCCCCACGGTTTCAAGAGACCCAGTACTTC. The chain carries TRBV5-1 and TRBJ2-5; D is undetermined. The CDR3 runs to 14 residues. CDR1 and CDR2 from the germline V gene are SGHRS and YFSETQ. Trimming took 3 bases from V and 2 from J, leaving 11 bases between them. Variable domain in full (rest from reference TRBV5-1 and TRBJ2-5): KAGVTQTPRYLIKTRGQQVTLSCSPISGHRSVSWYQQTPGQGLQFLFEYFSETQRNKGNFPGRFSGRQFSNSRSEMNVSTLELGDSALYLCASSSPRFQETQYFGPGTRLLVL.